A selection of T cell receptor beta chains follows, all from one sample in a study of blood T cell repertoires in COVID-19. The table came from immunoSEQ multiplex PCR; TCRdb's copy has only in-frame clones and leaves some out. This sample yields under 400,000 clones, of which 90% are seen a single time; about 7% belongs to the top ten. What was sequenced was peripheral blood. The receptors stem from a man younger than 35 with active or convalescent COVID-19. Both conserved end residues are part of each CDR3. Each record gives: V gene, D gene, J gene, clone size, CDR3 DNA, CDR3 protein. D genes are given only for firm matches. Size is omitted from some rows. Given values are once, few, many or a class for expanded clones.

v_gene: TRBV27
d_gene: TRBD2
j_gene: TRBJ2-7
abundance: once
CDR3nt: TGTGCCAGCAGTCAAGGGACTAGCGGGAGTGTCGAGCAGTACTTC
CDR3aa: CASSQGTSGSVEQYF

v_gene: TRBV6-1
d_gene: NA
j_gene: TRBJ1-1
abundance: NA
CDR3nt: TGTGCCAGCAGTGACGAGGGTAGTGACACTGAAGCTTTCTTT
CDR3aa: CASSDEGSDTEAFF

v_gene: TRBV6-5
d_gene: NA
j_gene: TRBJ1-6
abundance: NA
CDR3nt: TGTGCCAGCAGTACGCGGACAGAGTATAATTCACCCCTCCACTTT
CDR3aa: CASSTRTEYNSPLHF

v_gene: TRBV5-6
d_gene: TRBD1
j_gene: TRBJ1-5
abundance: NA
CDR3nt: TGTGCCAGCAGCCCCCGGGACAGTAATCAGCCCCAGCATTTT
CDR3aa: CASSPRDSNQPQHF

v_gene: TRBV29-1
d_gene: NA
j_gene: TRBJ1-1
abundance: NA
CDR3nt: TGCAGCGCCGAGGGACAAATGAACACTGAAGCTTTCTTT
CDR3aa: CSAEGQMNTEAFF

v_gene: TRBV11-3
d_gene: TRBD1
j_gene: TRBJ1-3
abundance: NA
CDR3nt: TGTGCCAGCAGAAGGACAGGTGGAAACACCATATATTTT
CDR3aa: CASRRTGGNTIYF

v_gene: TRBV7-2
d_gene: NA
j_gene: TRBJ1-3
abundance: once
CDR3nt: TGTGCCAGCAGCTTAGGACGGCAGGGGATCTCTGGAAACACCATATATTTT
CDR3aa: CASSLGRQGISGNTIYF

v_gene: TRBV18
d_gene: NA
j_gene: TRBJ2-6
abundance: NA
CDR3nt: TGTGCCAGCTCACCGCGAGAATCTGGGGCCAACGTGCTGACTTTC
CDR3aa: CASSPRESGANVLTF

v_gene: TRBV7-2
d_gene: TRBD1
j_gene: TRBJ1-3
abundance: few
CDR3nt: TGTGCCAGCAAGACAGGGGCTGGAAACACCATATATTTT
CDR3aa: CASKTGAGNTIYF

v_gene: TRBV7-2
d_gene: TRBD1
j_gene: TRBJ1-2
abundance: NA
CDR3nt: TGTGCCAGCAGCTTAGAGGTGGGACAGTCGTCCTATGGCTACACCTTC
CDR3aa: CASSLEVGQSSYGYTF

v_gene: TRBV28
d_gene: NA
j_gene: TRBJ2-7
abundance: few
CDR3nt: TGTGCCAGCAGACAGTTACCCTACGAGCAGTACTTC
CDR3aa: CASRQLPYEQYF

v_gene: TRBV21-1
d_gene: NA
j_gene: TRBJ1-3
abundance: NA
CDR3nt: TGTGCCAGCAGCACAGCCCACAGGGTCCCTGGAAACACCATATATTTT
CDR3aa: CASSTAHRVPGNTIYF

v_gene: TRBV5-1
d_gene: NA
j_gene: TRBJ2-7
abundance: NA
CDR3nt: TGCGCCAGCAGCGATACCCGATCGGGGCAGTACTTC
CDR3aa: CASSDTRSGQYF

v_gene: TRBV28
d_gene: TRBD1
j_gene: TRBJ2-7
abundance: NA
CDR3nt: TGTGCCAGCAGAACAGGGGGCTACGAGCAGTACTTC
CDR3aa: CASRTGGYEQYF

v_gene: TRBV4-2
d_gene: TRBD1
j_gene: TRBJ1-2
abundance: NA
CDR3nt: TGTGCCAGCAGCCAAGATACAGGGGGAAATGGCTACACCTTC
CDR3aa: CASSQDTGGNGYTF